The clone carrying this T cell receptor (beta chain) occurred many times. The antigen is undetermined. This sample is part of a study of T cell repertoires in cytomegalovirus infection. Regarding the study as a whole: Cumulated frequencies of public TCR beta families served to identify carriers of CMV plus the relevant HLA. The ex vivo response was dominated by HLA-C-restricted CMV-specific TCR beta clonotypes.

TCRdb re-called the reads with MiXCR, one entry per CDR3 protein. The sample yields approximately 490,000 distinct CDR3 sequences, approximately 10% seen once. The ends lost 5 bases at V and 7 bases at J; junction bases unmatched: 13. Looked up from germline, CDR1 is SGHNT and CDR2 is YENEEA. CDR3 length: 16 amino acids. This chain uses TRBV11-3 with TRBJ2-5; 10 bases align to TRBD1. Sequenced: PBMCs. The receptor was derived from a human donor in good health (CMV status not recorded). Some clones in this sample may be carry-over from other donors' samples. The CDR3 region is CASSQTGTGASGTQYF. For the CDR3, the DNA is TGTGCCAGCAGCCAAACCGGGACAGGGGCCAGCGGGACCCAGTACTTC. The entire variable domain, with the rest obtained from reference TRBV11-3 and TRBJ2-5, is as follows: EAGVVQSPRYKIIEKKQPVAFWCNPISGHNTLYWYLQNLGQGPELLIRYENEEAVDDSQLPKDRFSAERLKGVDSTLKIQPAELGDSAVYLCASSQTGTGASGTQYFGPGTRLLVL.